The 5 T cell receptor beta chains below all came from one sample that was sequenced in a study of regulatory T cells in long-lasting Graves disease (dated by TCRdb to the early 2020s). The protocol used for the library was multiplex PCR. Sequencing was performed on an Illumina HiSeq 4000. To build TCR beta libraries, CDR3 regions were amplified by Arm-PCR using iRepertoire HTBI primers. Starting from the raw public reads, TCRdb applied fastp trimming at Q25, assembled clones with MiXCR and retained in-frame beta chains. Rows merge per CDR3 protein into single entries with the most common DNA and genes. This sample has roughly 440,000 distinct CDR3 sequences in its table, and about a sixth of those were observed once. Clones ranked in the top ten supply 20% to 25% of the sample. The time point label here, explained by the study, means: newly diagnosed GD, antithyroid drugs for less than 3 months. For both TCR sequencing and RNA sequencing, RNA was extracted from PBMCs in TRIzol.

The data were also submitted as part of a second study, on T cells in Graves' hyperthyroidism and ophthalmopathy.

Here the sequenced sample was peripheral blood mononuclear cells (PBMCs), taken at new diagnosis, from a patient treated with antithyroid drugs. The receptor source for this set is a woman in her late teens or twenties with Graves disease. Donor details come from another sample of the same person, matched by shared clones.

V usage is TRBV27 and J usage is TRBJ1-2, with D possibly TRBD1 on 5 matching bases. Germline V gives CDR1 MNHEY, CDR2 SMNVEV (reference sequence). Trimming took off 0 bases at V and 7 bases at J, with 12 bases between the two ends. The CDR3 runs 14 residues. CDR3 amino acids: CASSLSAEGFGYTF. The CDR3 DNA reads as TGTGCCAGCAGTTTATCGGCCGAGGGGTTTGGCTACACCTTC.

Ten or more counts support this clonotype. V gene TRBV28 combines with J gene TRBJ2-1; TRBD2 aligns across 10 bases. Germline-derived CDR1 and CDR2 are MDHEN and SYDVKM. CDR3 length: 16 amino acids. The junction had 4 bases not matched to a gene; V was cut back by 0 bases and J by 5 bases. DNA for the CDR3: TGTGCCAGCAGTTTATGGCAACTAGCGGGAAACAATGAGCAGTTCTTC. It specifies CASSLWQLAGNNEQFF.

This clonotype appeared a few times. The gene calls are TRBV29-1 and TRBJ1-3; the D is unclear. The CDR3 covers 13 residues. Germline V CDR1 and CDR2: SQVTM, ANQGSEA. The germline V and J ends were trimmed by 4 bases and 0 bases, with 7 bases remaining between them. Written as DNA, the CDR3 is TGCAGCGTTGTCTTGAACTCTGGAAACACCATATATTTT. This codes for CSVVLNSGNTIYF.

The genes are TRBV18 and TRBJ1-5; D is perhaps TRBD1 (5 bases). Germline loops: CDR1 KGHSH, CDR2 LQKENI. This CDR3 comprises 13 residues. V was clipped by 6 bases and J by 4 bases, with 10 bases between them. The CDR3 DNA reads TGTGCCAGCTCCGGGACCCTTAATCAGCCCCAGCATTTT. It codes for CASSGTLNQPQHF.

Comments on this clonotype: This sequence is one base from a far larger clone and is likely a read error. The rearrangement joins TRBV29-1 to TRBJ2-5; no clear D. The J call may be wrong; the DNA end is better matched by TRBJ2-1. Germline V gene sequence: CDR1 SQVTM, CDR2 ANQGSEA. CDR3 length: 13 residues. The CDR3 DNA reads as TGCAGCGTTGTATGGCAGTCACCCTACGAGCAGTTCTTC. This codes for CSVVWQSPYEQFF.